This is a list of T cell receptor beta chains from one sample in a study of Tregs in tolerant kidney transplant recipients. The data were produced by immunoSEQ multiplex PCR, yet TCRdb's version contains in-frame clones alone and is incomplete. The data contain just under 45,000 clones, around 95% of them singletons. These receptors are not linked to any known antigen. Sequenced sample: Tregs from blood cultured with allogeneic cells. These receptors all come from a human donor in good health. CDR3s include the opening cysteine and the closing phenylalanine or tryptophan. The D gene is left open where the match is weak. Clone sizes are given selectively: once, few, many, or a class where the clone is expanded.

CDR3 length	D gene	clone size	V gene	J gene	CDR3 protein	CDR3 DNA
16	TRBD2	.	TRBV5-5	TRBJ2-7	CASSLALAGYPYEQYF	TGTGCCAGCAGCTTGGCGCTAGCGGGTTACCCCTACGAGCAGTACTTC
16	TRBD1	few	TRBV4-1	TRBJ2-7	CASSQDRTGRTYEQYF	TGCGCCAGCAGCCAAGATCGGACAGGACGGACCTACGAGCAGTACTTC
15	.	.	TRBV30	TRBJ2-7	CAWSPTGILTYEQYF	TGTGCCTGGAGTCCCACCGGGATTTTGACCTACGAGCAGTACTTC
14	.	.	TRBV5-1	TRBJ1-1	CASSLLIGNTEAFF	TGCGCCAGCAGCCTCCTAATAGGGAACACTGAAGCTTTCTTT
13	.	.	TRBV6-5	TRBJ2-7	CASRPTGSYEQYF	TGTGCCAGCAGACCCACAGGGTCCTACGAGCAGTACTTC
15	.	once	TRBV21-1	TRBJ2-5	CASSQGGGIKETQYF	TGTGCCAGCAGCCAAGGCGGGGGGATTAAGGAGACCCAGTACTTC
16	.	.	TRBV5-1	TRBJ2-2	CASSLEVGVYTGELFF	TGCGCCAGCAGCTTGGAGGTGGGGGTCTACACCGGGGAGCTGTTTTTT
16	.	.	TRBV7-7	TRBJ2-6	CAIYRTGRSGANVLTF	TGTGCTATTTATCGTACGGGGCGCTCTGGGGCCAACGTCCTGACTTTC
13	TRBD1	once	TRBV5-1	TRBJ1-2	CASRDRADYGYTF	TGCGCCAGTCGGGACAGGGCAGACTATGGCTACACCTTC
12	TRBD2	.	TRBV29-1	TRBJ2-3	CSVDAGVDTQYF	TGCAGCGTTGACGCGGGGGTGGATACGCAGTATTTT
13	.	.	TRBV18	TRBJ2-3	CASSGEFTDTQYF	TGTGCCAGCTCAGGCGAATTCACAGATACGCAGTATTTT
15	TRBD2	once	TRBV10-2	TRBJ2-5	CASIGLAGGKETQYF	TGCGCCAGCATTGGACTAGCGGGGGGGAAAGAGACCCAGTACTTC
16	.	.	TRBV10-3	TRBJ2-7	CAISESGQRRDYEQYF	TGTGCCATCAGTGAAAGCGGACAGAGAAGGGACTACGAGCAGTACTTC
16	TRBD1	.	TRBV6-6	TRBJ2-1	CASSYLKGQGANEQFF	TGTGCCAGCAGTTACCTCAAGGGACAGGGGGCTAATGAGCAGTTCTTC
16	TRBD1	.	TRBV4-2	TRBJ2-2	CASSHPGQGESGELFF	TGTGCCAGCAGCCATCCCGGACAGGGGGAGTCCGGGGAGCTGTTTTTT
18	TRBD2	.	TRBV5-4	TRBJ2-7	CASSLLISGRPRSYEQYF	TGTGCCAGCAGCTTGTTAATTAGCGGGAGGCCCCGCTCCTACGAGCAGTACTTC
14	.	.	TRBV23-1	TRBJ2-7	CASSQSDPTYEQYF	TGCGCCAGCAGTCAATCTGACCCAACCTACGAGCAGTACTTC
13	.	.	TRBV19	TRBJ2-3	CASSDGSTDTQYF	TGTGCCAGTAGTGACGGAAGCACAGATACGCAGTATTTT
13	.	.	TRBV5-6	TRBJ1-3	CASSNPPVNTIYF	TGTGCCAGCAGCAACCCGCCCGTGAACACCATATATTTT
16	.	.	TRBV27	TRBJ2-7	CASSLWGGLPLYEQYF	TGTGCCAGCAGTTTATGGGGCGGGCTCCCCCTCTACGAGCAGTACTTC
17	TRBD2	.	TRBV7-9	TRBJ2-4	CASSLGGTSGTKNIQYF	TGTGCCAGCAGCTTAGGCGGGACTAGCGGGACTAAAAACATTCAGTACTTC
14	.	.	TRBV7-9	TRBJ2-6	CAASRWTGANVLTF	TGTGCCGCCTCAAGGTGGACTGGGGCCAACGTCCTGACTTTC
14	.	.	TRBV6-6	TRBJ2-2	CASSYRPEGGELFF	TGTGCCAGCAGTTACCGACCGGAAGGCGGGGAGCTGTTTTTT
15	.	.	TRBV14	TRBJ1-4	CASSHIQGTSEKLFF	TGTGCCAGCAGCCATATTCAGGGGACCAGTGAAAAACTGTTTTTT
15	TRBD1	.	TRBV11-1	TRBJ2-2	CASSRRQGGAGELFF	TGTGCCAGCAGCCGGAGACAGGGGGGCGCCGGGGAGCTGTTTTTT
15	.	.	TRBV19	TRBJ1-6	CASSNLDRLKEPLHF	TGTGCCAGTAGTAACCTGGACAGACTCAAGGAGCCCCTCCACTTT
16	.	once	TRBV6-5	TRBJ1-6	CASSYSVTGSRSPLHF	TGTGCCAGCAGTTACTCGGTGACAGGTTCTCGATCACCCCTCCACTTT
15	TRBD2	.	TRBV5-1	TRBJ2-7	CASSLVLAGPYEQYF	TGCGCCAGCAGCTTGGTCCTAGCGGGCCCCTACGAGCAGTACTTC